The clone carrying this TCR beta chain is a singleton in its sample. The junction departs from germline at one end; a sequencing error may be responsible. Sequenced by immunoSEQ multiplex PCR; TCRdb stores in-frame clones only, minus some. The sample has some 210,000 clones, 89% seen once. The V gene's germline CDR1 is LNHDA and CDR2 SQIVND (reference sequence). The CDR3 is 16 amino acids. The record originates from a study of blood T cell repertoires in COVID-19. This receptor was taken from a woman in her thirties or forties with acute or convalescent COVID-19. Specimen: peripheral blood. The chain employs TRBV19 and TRBJ2-3, with TRBD2 identical over 7 bases. CDR3 sequence reads: CASNIMASGRTDTQYF. The DNA of the CDR3 is TGTGCCAGTAATATAATGGCTAGCGGTCGCACAGATACGCAGTATTTT.